This T cell receptor (beta chain) was captured by sequencing in a study of beta chain features in type 1 diabetes. CDR1 is SQVTM, CDR2 ANQGSEA, per germline. This CDR3 contains 12 residues. The germline V and J ends were trimmed by 3 bases and 3 bases, with 7 bases remaining between them. This clone was seen a handful of times. Expressed TCRB transcripts were sequenced because the isolated RNA had all been reverse transcribed beforehand. TCRdb's table, derived via immunoSEQ multiplex PCR, lists solely in-frame clones and lacks some. This table has more than 300,000 clones, more than 12% appearing once.

Material: naive CD4+ T cells from blood. This chain links TRBV29-1 with TRBJ2-3, with unresolved D. The source of this sequence is a woman between 18 and 29 years old in good health. The CDR3 DNA is TGCAGCGTTGAGTTCGCGACAGATACGCAGTATTTT. This codes for CSVEFATDTQYF.